These 18 T cell receptor beta chains were sequenced from one sample in a study of T-cell memory formation after mild COVID-19. TCRdb independently ran MiXCR on the 5' RACE reads; one entry per CDR3 protein. This table has under 650,000 distinct CDR3 sequences, around 17% appearing once. The sample comprised PBMCs or a T cell subset sorted from them (not recorded which). The receptors derive from an adult woman who had mild COVID-19 (a few samples of this study predate the infection). Cell type and time point are not known.

This clonotype has a handful of counts. The chain is built from TRBV12-3 or TRBV12-4 and TRBJ2-5, with D perhaps TRBD2 (6 bases). This CDR3 region has 14 residues. V dropped 3 bases and J dropped 0 bases, with 8 bases sitting between them. CDR3 loop: CASSFSGDQETQYF. In DNA form, the CDR3 reads TGTGCCAGCAGTTTCTCGGGGGACCAAGAGACCCAGTACTTC.

This sequence joins TRBV9 and TRBJ1-3; TRBD1 is a possible D gene (5 bases). The CDR3 spans 17 residues. Trimming took off 2 bases at V and 0 bases at J, with 15 bases between the two ends. CDR1 is SGDLS, CDR2 YYNGEE, per germline. CDR3: CASSVSPRGYSGNTIYF. The CDR3 nucleotides are TGTGCCAGCAGCGTCTCTCCTAGGGGTTACTCTGGAAACACCATATATTTT.

The rearrangement uses TRBV29-1 and TRBJ1-1; D may be TRBD1 (6 bases). This CDR3 comprises 11 residues. CDR1 SQVTM and CDR2 ANQGSEA come from the germline V gene. Trimming stripped 4 bases from V and 7 bases from J, with 10 bases between. In DNA, the CDR3 is TGCAGCGTTGTTAGGGACAATGAAGCTTTCTTT. Translating it yields CSVVRDNEAFF.

The chain couples TRBV2 to TRBJ2-7; no reliable D call. Trimming shortened V by 2 bases and J by 0 bases, and 8 bases separated the two germline ends. In germline, CDR1 is SNHLY, CDR2 FYNNEI. CDR3 length: 14 residues. The CDR3, as DNA: TGTGCCAGCAGTGAAAATCCCACCTCCTACGAGCAGTACTTC. Residues: CASSENPTSYEQYF.

This clonotype has a handful of counts. The V and J genes are TRBV7-9 and TRBJ2-7, with 10 bases aligning to TRBD1. Germline values: CDR1 SEHNR, CDR2 FQNEAQ (reference sequence). The CDR3 runs 15 residues. The V gene end was trimmed by 2 bases and the J gene end by 2 bases; junction bases not matched to a gene: 3. The CDR3 loop is CASSLLGTGAYEQYF. CDR3 nucleotide sequence: TGTGCCAGCAGCTTACTCGGGACAGGGGCCTACGAGCAGTACTTC.

This clonotype was picked up a small number of times. The gene calls are TRBV3-1 and TRBJ1-6; 9 nucleotides match TRBD1. With 5 bases clipped from V and 9 bases from J, the junction kept 8 bases outside the gene matches. This CDR3 region has 15 residues. Germline V lookup: CDR1 LGHDT, CDR2 YNNKEL (reference sequence). The CDR3 coding sequence is TGTGCCAGCAGCATTACGGGACAGGGAGTTTCACCCCTCCACTTT. Translation gives CASSITGQGVSPLHF.

V is TRBV3-1 and J is TRBJ2-1, with 9 positions matching TRBD2. CDR1 is LGHDT and CDR2 is YNNKEL in the germline V gene (reference sequence). The CDR3 loop spans 16 amino acids. V lost 4 bases and J lost 2; bases outside the gene matches: 6. Written as DNA, the CDR3 is TGTGCCAGCAGCCCGCGGGGGGGCAGTCCCTACAATGAGCAGTTCTTC. Amino acid sequence: CASSPRGGSPYNEQFF.

J is TRBJ2-1 and V is TRBV6-2 or TRBV6-3; D is ambiguous. The CDR3 consists of 15 residues. Trimming took off 1 base at V and 0 bases at J, with 7 bases between the two ends. Germline loops: CDR1 MNHEY, CDR2 SVGEGT. The CDR3 here is CASSYWASSYNEQFF. CDR3 coding DNA: TGTGCCAGCAGTTACTGGGCCAGCTCCTACAATGAGCAGTTCTTC.

The gene calls are TRBV7-3 and TRBJ2-1; unclear D gene. Germline CDR1 SGHTA, CDR2 FQGTGA. The CDR3 extends over 12 amino acids. The V end lost 0 bases, the J end lost 5 bases, and 2 bases lay between the germline ends. Written as DNA, the CDR3 is TGTGCCAGCAGCTTAACGAACAATGAGCAGTTCTTC. Translated, it gives CASSLTNNEQFF.

The genes are TRBV29-1 and TRBJ2-3, with 8 bases aligning to TRBD2. This CDR3 has 16 amino acids. The V gene's germline CDR1 is SQVTM and CDR2 ANQGSEA. Trimming at V came to 1 base and at J to 1 base, leaving 7 bases not matched to a gene. The CDR3 reads CSVEGVSGIGTDTQYF. The CDR3 coding sequence is TGCAGCGTTGAAGGAGTTAGCGGGATTGGCACAGATACGCAGTATTTT.

This clonotype was seen more than once but under ten times. The chain has TRBV3-1 and TRBJ2-5, with 7 positions matching TRBD1. After removal of 1 base from V and 2 bases from J, the junction contained 7 bases not matched to a gene. Germline lookup yields CDR1 LGHDT and CDR2 YNNKEL (reference sequence). The CDR3 runs to 16 residues. The CDR3 spells CASSQVRDRPQETQYF. CDR3 bases: TGTGCCAGCAGCCAAGTAAGGGACAGACCACAAGAGACCCAGTACTTC.

This sequence joins TRBV7-6 and TRBJ1-1, with D perhaps TRBD1 (5 bases). Germline CDR1 is SGHVS and CDR2 is FNYEAQ. The V gene lost 0 bases and the J gene lost 2 bases, with 10 bases spanning the gap. There are 15 residues in the CDR3. CDR3 protein: CASSLAPGSNTEAFF. Here the CDR3 DNA reads TGTGCCAGCAGCTTAGCGCCAGGGTCTAACACTGAAGCTTTCTTT.

V is TRBV5-1 and J is TRBJ2-2; perhaps TRBD2 as D (5 bases). The CDR3 sequence is 16 residues long. CDR1 SGHRS and CDR2 YFSETQ come from the germline V gene. V was pared by 2 bases and J by 1 base, with 12 bases between. The CDR3 loop is CASSLKRMMNTGELFF. The CDR3 DNA reads TGCGCCAGCAGCTTAAAGCGGATGATGAACACCGGGGAGCTGTTTTTT.

This clonotype was seen at least ten times. The chain is built from TRBV7-8 and TRBJ2-1; 8 positions agree with TRBD2. V lost 0 bases and J lost 7; bases outside the gene matches: 8. This CDR3 is 16 amino acids long. Germline values: CDR1 SGHVS, CDR2 FQNEAQ. Here the CDR3 reads CASSLASGNSLNEQFF. CDR3 DNA: TGTGCCAGCAGCTTAGCTAGCGGGAACTCGTTGAATGAGCAGTTCTTC.

The count of this clonotype is one. The chain carries TRBV5-1 and TRBJ2-7, with D perhaps matching TRBD2 (5 bases). Germline V gene sequence: CDR1 SGHRS, CDR2 YFSETQ. V was trimmed by 0 bases and J by 0 bases, leaving 13 bases between them. The CDR3 runs 16 residues. The CDR3 here is CASSLGGPRSSYEQYF. The CDR3 region has the DNA TGCGCCAGCAGCTTGGGAGGGCCGAGGAGCTCCTACGAGCAGTACTTC.

DNA for the CDR3: TGTGCCAGCAGTTACTCGGAGGGGACCGGGGAGCTGTTTTTT. Amino acids: CASSYSEGTGELFF. V is TRBV6-6 and J is TRBJ2-2; possible D gene TRBD2, 6 bases. The CDR3 is made up of 14 amino acids. CDR1 is MNHNY and CDR2 is SVGAGI in the germline V gene (reference sequence). The V end was cut by 0 bases, the J end by 5 bases, with 7 bases between.

This chain links TRBV14 with TRBJ1-1; 8 bases match TRBD1. V shed 0 bases and J 0 bases; nucleotides not matched to a gene: 6. This CDR3 is 17 amino acids long. Germline lookup yields CDR1 SGHDN and CDR2 FVKESK. The CDR3 DNA follows: TGTGCCAGCAGCCAAGAGGGACAGGTATTATTGAACACTGAAGCTTTCTTT. It specifies CASSQEGQVLLNTEAFF.

The chain employs TRBV6-6 and TRBJ2-1; 7 bases fit TRBD1. V lost 5 bases and J lost 16; bases outside the gene matches: 14. Germline V lookup: CDR1 MNHNY, CDR2 SVGAGI (reference sequence). The CDR3 is made up of 13 amino acids. CDR3 sequence reads: CASSPTGRDSGFF. In DNA, the CDR3 is TGTGCCAGCAGTCCTACGGGACGGGACAGTGGCTTCTTC.